The 24 T cell receptor beta chains below come from one sample, sequenced in a study of T cells after yellow fever vaccination. TCRdb redid the calling of the 5' RACE reads with MiXCR, one entry per CDR3 protein. The data contain 100,000 to 150,000 distinct CDR3 sequences, under 8% of them singletons. The sample was CD4+ T cells sorted from PBMCs, taken less than 11 days after the first yellow fever vaccination. The receptors originated from a man aged 18 to 29 who received the YFV17D yellow fever vaccine.

The chain couples TRBV6-1 to TRBJ1-1; 12 bases are a match to TRBD1. The CDR3 runs 17 residues. Germline V gene lookup returns CDR1 MNHNS and CDR2 SASEGT. V dropped 0 bases and J dropped 2; count of bases not matched to a gene: 4. The CDR3 nucleotides read TGTGCCAGCAGTGAAGCGCTGGGACAGGGGGCCAACACTGAAGCTTTCTTT. It is translated as CASSEALGQGANTEAFF.

At least ten counts were recorded for this clonotype. The chain links TRBV4-3 to TRBJ1-2; 9 bases align to TRBD1. Per germline, CDR1 LGHNA and CDR2 YSLEER. The junction had 6 bases not matched to a gene; V was cut back by 1 base and J by 3 bases. The CDR3 contains 16 residues. In nucleotides, the CDR3 is TGCGCCAGCAGCCAAGTCCTGGACAGGGGCGACTATGGCTACACCTTC. Amino acids: CASSQVLDRGDYGYTF.

This clonotype has at least ten counts. V usage is TRBV6-1 and J usage is TRBJ1-3; D may be TRBD1 (6 bases). Trimming shortened V by 6 bases and J by 0 bases, and 9 bases separated the two germline ends. This CDR3 has 14 amino acids. The germline gives CDR1 MNHNS, CDR2 SASEGT. This CDR3 reads CASRGDTSGNTIYF. CDR3 DNA sequence: TGTGCCAGCAGGGGGGACACCTCTGGAAACACCATATATTTT.

This chain links TRBV20-1 with TRBJ1-5, with D unclear. The CDR3 has 12 residues. The V and J ends lost 4 bases and 7 bases respectively, with 11 bases between them. Germline V CDR1 and CDR2: DFQATT, SNEGSKA (reference sequence). The CDR3: CSAMEVRQPQHF. The CDR3 bases are TGCAGTGCTATGGAAGTACGACAGCCCCAGCATTTT.

V usage is TRBV6-5 and J usage is TRBJ2-1; TRBD1 matches 8 bases. The CDR3 sequence is 16 residues long. CDR1 MNHEY and CDR2 SVGAGI come from the germline V gene. The V segment lost 0 bases and the J segment 6 bases; nucleotides outside the gene matches: 7. The CDR3 protein is CASSYSRRGHLNEQFF. CDR3 in DNA: TGTGCCAGCAGTTACTCTCGCAGGGGGCATCTCAATGAGCAGTTCTTC.

This clonotype was detected a few times. The chain has TRBV7-6 and TRBJ2-7; D gene ambiguous. CDR1 SGHVS and CDR2 FNYEAQ come from the germline V gene. The CDR3 covers 14 residues. V was clipped by 10 bases and J by 3 bases, with 19 bases between them. The DNA for the CDR3 is TGTGCCACATCTAGAGACCGGGCCATCTACGAGCAGTACGTC. Translated: CATSRDRAIYEQYV.

In this sample, this clonotype turned up many times. The chain carries TRBV20-1 and TRBJ1-2; D might be TRBD1 (6 bases). Trimming left V 5 bases short and J 2 bases short, with 12 bases between. There are 13 residues in the CDR3. Germline V gene lookup returns CDR1 DFQATT and CDR2 SNEGSKA (reference sequence). The CDR3 region is CSADSDSNYGYTF. The CDR3 nucleotides read TGCAGTGCTGACTCGGACAGCAACTATGGCTACACCTTC.

In this sample, this clonotype turned up a few times. The chain has TRBV5-5 and TRBJ1-5, with D possibly matching TRBD1 (5 bases). The CDR3 is made up of 18 amino acids. The germline V gene encodes CDR1 SGHKS and CDR2 YYEKEE (reference sequence). Deletions cut 0 bases from V and 2 bases from J, with 18 bases between. The CDR3 sequence: CASSLAVVWQGGNQPQHF. As DNA, the CDR3 is TGTGCCAGCAGCTTGGCCGTCGTTTGGCAGGGAGGCAATCAGCCCCAGCATTTT.

This clonotype appeared a few times. The chain joins TRBV19 to TRBJ2-1; D gene unclear. This CDR3 has 12 amino acids. V was cut by 1 base and J by 8 bases, with 6 bases left in between. Germline V gene lookup returns CDR1 LNHDA and CDR2 SQIVND (reference sequence). The CDR3 DNA follows: TGTGCCAGTAGTATAGGACTCTATGAGCAGTTCTTC. Translation gives CASSIGLYEQFF.

This clonotype occurred many times. The chain combines TRBV5-1 with TRBJ2-5; 8 bases are shared with TRBD1. CDR1 SGHRS and CDR2 YFSETQ come from the germline V gene. This CDR3 has 15 amino acids. V trimming: 4 bases; J trimming: 4 bases; junction bases outside the gene matches: 9. CDR3 region: CASSPDRGGAETQYF. The CDR3 DNA follows: TGCGCCAGCAGCCCCGACAGGGGTGGTGCAGAGACCCAGTACTTC.

This clonotype was recorded many times. V and J are TRBV10-3 and TRBJ2-5; TRBD2 agrees at 15 bases. Germline-derived CDR1 and CDR2 are ENHRY and SYGVKD. Trimming cost V 5 bases and J 2 bases; bases outside gene matches: 3. The CDR3 covers 16 residues. The CDR3 DNA follows: TGTGCCATCAGTCTTGGGACTAGCGGGGGGCAAGAGACCCAGTACTTC. Its protein is CAISLGTSGGQETQYF.

This clonotype was seen a few times. The chain combines TRBV7-8 with TRBJ1-1; unclear D gene. V was clipped by 4 bases and J by 0 bases, with 6 bases between them. Germline CDR1 is SGHVS and CDR2 is FQNEAQ. The CDR3 length is 13 residues. Written as DNA, the CDR3 is TGTGCCAGCAGCTGGACCGTGAACACTGAAGCTTTCTTT. This codes for CASSWTVNTEAFF. Variable domain in full (rest from reference TRBV7-8 and TRBJ1-1): GAGVSQSPRYKVAKRGQDVALRCDPISGHVSLFWYQQALGQGPEFLTYFQNEAQLDKSGLPSDRFFAERPEGSVSTLKIQRTQQEDSAVYLCASSWTVNTEAFFGQGTRLTVV.

This clonotype was observed many times. This rearrangement joins TRBV12-3 or TRBV12-4 to TRBJ2-3; weak D call: TRBD2 (6 bases). With 1 base removed from V and 8 bases from J, the gap between germline ends came to 16 bases. The CDR3 covers 15 residues. The CDR3 bases are TGTGCCAGCAGTTTAGATATCGGGGCTAGCGCTACGCAGTATTTT. The encoded protein is CASSLDIGASATQYF.

The sample holds many counts of this clonotype. This rearrangement joins TRBV19 to TRBJ2-5; D possibly matches TRBD1 or TRBD2 (5 bases each). The CDR3 has 15 amino acids. Germline CDR1 is LNHDA and CDR2 is SQIVND (reference sequence). Trimming pared 4 bases from V and 6 bases from J, leaving 18 bases between. The CDR3 loop is CASSTYIHPGQTQYF. CDR3 sequence (DNA): TGTGCCAGTAGTACTTACATTCATCCGGGGCAGACCCAGTACTTC.

The chain uses TRBV18 and TRBJ1-2, with D hard to call. V lost 2 bases to trimming and J lost 2 bases, with 9 bases between them. The CDR3 runs to 14 residues. CDR1 and CDR2 from the germline V gene are KGHSH and LQKENI. The DNA of the CDR3 is TGTGCCAGCTCACCAGTTAATGAAAACTATGGCTACACCTTC. It translates to CASSPVNENYGYTF.

This clonotype was picked up many times. The chain carries TRBV9 and TRBJ2-2; 11 bases align to TRBD2. Germline-derived CDR1 and CDR2 are SGDLS and YYNGEE. Unmatched junction bases numbered 1, after V lost 0 bases and J lost 6 bases. This CDR3 has 15 residues. This CDR3 reads CASSVVAGGPGELFF. Here the CDR3 DNA reads TGTGCCAGCAGCGTAGTAGCGGGGGGGCCCGGGGAGCTGTTTTTT.

J is TRBJ2-5 and V is TRBV5-4; TRBD1 matches 9 bases. Looked up from germline, CDR1 is SGHNT and CDR2 is YYREEE (reference sequence). The CDR3 totals 14 residues. V shed 3 bases and J 5 bases; nucleotides not matched to a gene: 5. CDR3 DNA sequence: TGTGCCAGCAGCTGGGACAGGGCCGCTGAGACCCAGTACTTC. It specifies CASSWDRAAETQYF.

This clonotype was found many times. The chain links TRBV6-5 to TRBJ2-7; D call uncertain. V lost 6 bases, J lost 3 bases, and 9 bases lay in between. The CDR3 is 12 residues long. CDR1 is MNHEY, CDR2 SVGAGI, per germline. The CDR3 loop is CASSPPGYEQYF. The CDR3 DNA sequence: TGTGCCAGCAGCCCACCGGGCTACGAGCAGTACTTC.

This clonotype was counted a few times. CDR3 residues: CSARDIGTDTQYF. CDR3 DNA sequence: TGCAGTGCTAGAGATATCGGCACAGATACGCAGTATTTT. V usage is TRBV20-1 and J usage is TRBJ2-3; D remains unclear. CDR1 DFQATT and CDR2 SNEGSKA come from the germline V gene (reference sequence). Trimming cost V 0 bases and J 1 base, with 5 bases left between them. This CDR3 contains 13 residues.

This clonotype was picked up many times. This chain links TRBV20-1 with TRBJ1-2; TRBD1 matches 8 bases. Germline loops: CDR1 DFQATT, CDR2 SNEGSKA (reference sequence). With V trimmed by 6 bases and J by 5 bases, 8 bases remained unmatched. The CDR3 runs 13 residues. For the CDR3, the DNA is TGCAGTGCCCTAAAACAGGGGGGTTATGGCTACACCTTC. Residues: CSALKQGGYGYTF.

This clonotype was recorded many times. The chain carries TRBV5-1 and TRBJ2-3, with D perhaps matching TRBD2 (6 bases). The ends were cut back, 0 bases at V and 0 bases at J, with 8 bases in the middle. The length of the CDR3 is 15 residues. Per germline, CDR1 SGHRS and CDR2 YFSETQ. CDR3: CASSLDGGSTDTQYF. The CDR3 nucleotides are TGCGCCAGCAGCTTGGATGGAGGGAGCACAGATACGCAGTATTTT.

There are a few counts of this clonotype. This chain connects TRBV18 to TRBJ1-5, with D tentatively TRBD1 (5 bases). V shed 3 bases and J shed 7 bases, with 16 bases lying between them. The germline V gene encodes CDR1 KGHSH and CDR2 LQKENI. The CDR3 runs to 15 residues. CDR3 amino acids: CASSPRPVEGQPQHF. Here the CDR3 DNA reads TGTGCCAGCTCACCCCGTCCAGTCGAGGGGCAGCCCCAGCATTTT.

A few counts support this clonotype. CDR3 nucleotides: TGTGCCTCAATAATGTTACGGTCTGAAGCTTTCTTT. It codes for CASIMLRSEAFF. The V call is TRBV6-1, the J call TRBJ1-1; D is undetermined. The germline V and J ends were trimmed by 11 bases and 6 bases, with 16 bases remaining between them. Germline loops: CDR1 MNHNS, CDR2 SASEGT. CDR3 length: 12 amino acids.

This clonotype came up many times. The chain combines TRBV5-1 with TRBJ2-2; no firm D call. CDR3 length: 13 residues. V was trimmed by 6 bases and J by 1 base, leaving 7 bases between them. Germline assignment: CDR1 SGHRS and CDR2 YFSETQ. Here the CDR3 reads CASKVGNTGELFF. The CDR3 bases are TGCGCCAGCAAGGTGGGGAACACCGGGGAGCTGTTTTTT.